This T cell receptor beta chain was recovered during a study of shared clonotypes between healthy human individuals. Assay: immunoSEQ multiplex PCR; the TCRdb copy retains only in-frame clones and omits some. The data contain about 470,000 clones, about 76% of them singletons. CDR3 length: 14 residues. With 6 bases clipped from V and 5 bases from J, the junction kept 6 bases outside the gene matches. Germline assignment: CDR1 KGHSH and CDR2 LQKENI. V is TRBV18 and J is TRBJ2-7; 11 nucleotides agree with TRBD2. The source material was PBMCs. This TCR came from a woman aged 40 to 55 in good health. Some clones in this sample may be carry-over from other donors' samples. The CDR3 here is CASSPRLAGNEQYF. The DNA for the CDR3 is TGTGCCAGCTCCCCAAGACTAGCGGGAAACGAGCAGTACTTC.